This TCR beta chain was recovered during a study of Ad26.COV2.S vaccination and SARS-CoV-2 variants. On the study more broadly: In the study, Ad26.COV2.S was injected intramuscularly once, or twice 56 days apart. Study-wide results and limits: Substantial post-vaccination breadth of spike-specific CD8+ and CD4+ T cell responses was reported.

Germline V lookup: CDR1 MDHEN, CDR2 SYDVKM. The CDR3 has 15 residues. The V segment lost 4 bases and the J segment 9 bases; nucleotides outside the gene matches: 10. Treatment of the sample: roughly 19 received Ad26.COV2.S at low or high dose, single or two shots; 5 received placebo; per-sample allocation not given. Each sample was drawn 63 days after the first injection (of vaccine or placebo). An adult of 18-55 years in Boston served as donor. Built on an Ad26 vector, the vaccine expressed Wuhan-strain SARS-CoV-2 spike. The data were produced by immunoSEQ multiplex PCR, yet TCRdb's version contains in-frame clones alone and is incomplete. Seen here are 350,000 to 500,000 clones, about 91% observed once, and the top ten hold about 2.7%. Note on this clone: Its cognate antigen is unknown.

The chain couples TRBV28 to TRBJ2-1; 9 bases map to TRBD2. Sequencing used peripheral blood, obtained in a trial of Ad26.COV2.S vaccine versus placebo. This receptor was identified in a person between 18 and 65 years old who received the Ad26.COV2.S COVID-19 vaccine or a placebo. The CDR3 sequence is CASSSLAGEAPEQFF. CDR3 nucleotides: TGTGCCAGCAGTTCTTTAGCGGGAGAGGCCCCTGAGCAGTTCTTC.